The sequence of this T cell receptor beta chain was determined in a study of CD8 T cells in ankylosing spondylitis. Findings of the study overall: A TCR beta motif made of several highly homologous variants seemed typical of ankylosing spondylitis blood. Disease-associated clonotypes exhibited CD8+ identity and were relatively infrequent in peripheral blood. Significantly higher representation of disease-linked clones was reported for matched ankylosing spondylitis synovial fluid. In reactive arthritis synovial fluid and blood, some motif variants had been reported before.

TCRdb called the 5' RACE reads again in MiXCR, with one record for every CDR3 protein. Among about 450,000 distinct CDR3 sequences listed, 25% to 30% were seen once. A remark on this clonotype: What it binds is unknown.

What was sequenced was blood, either unsorted or a sorted T cell fraction (not recorded which). The receptor was derived from a male donor with ankylosing spondylitis.

CDR3 amino acids: CASIKMDTGSYEQYF. The CDR3 region has the DNA TGTGCCAGCATTAAAATGGACACAGGCTCCTACGAGCAGTACTTC. This chain links TRBV6-5 with TRBJ2-7; TRBD1 might be the D (5 bases). The CDR3 runs to 15 residues. The V gene lost 7 bases and the J gene lost 0 bases, with 16 bases spanning the gap. CDR1 MNHEY and CDR2 SVGAGI come from the germline V gene.